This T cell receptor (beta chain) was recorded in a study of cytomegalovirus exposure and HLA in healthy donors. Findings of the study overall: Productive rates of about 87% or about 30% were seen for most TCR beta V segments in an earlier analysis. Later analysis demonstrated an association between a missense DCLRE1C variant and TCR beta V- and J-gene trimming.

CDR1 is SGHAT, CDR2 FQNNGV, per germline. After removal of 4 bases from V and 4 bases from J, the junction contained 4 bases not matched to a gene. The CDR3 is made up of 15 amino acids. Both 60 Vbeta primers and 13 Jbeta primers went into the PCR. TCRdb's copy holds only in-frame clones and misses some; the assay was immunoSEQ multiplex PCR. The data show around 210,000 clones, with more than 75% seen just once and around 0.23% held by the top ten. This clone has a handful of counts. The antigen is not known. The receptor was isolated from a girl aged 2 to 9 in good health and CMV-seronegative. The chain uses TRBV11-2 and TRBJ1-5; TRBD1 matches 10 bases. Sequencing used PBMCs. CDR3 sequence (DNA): TGTGCCAGCAGCTCAGGGACAGGGGTTAATCAGCCCCAGCATTTT. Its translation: CASSSGTGVNQPQHF.